The clone carrying this T cell receptor (beta chain) was counted many times. What it binds is unknown. The entry originates in a study of Graves' ophthalmopathy and Graves' hyperthyroidism. Overall study context: Prior to any treatment, peripheral blood was collected at the time of initial diagnosis. Overall study findings and caveats: The model reached around 66% sensitivity and roughly 76% specificity for predicting ophthalmopathy progression. Blood repertoires reportedly contained most expanded thyroid clonotypes above 0.001 frequency.

The starting material, approximately 9.7 ml of fresh peripheral blood, provided the PBMCs. Germline lookup yields CDR1 LGHNT and CDR2 FRNRAP. V was pared by 1 base and J by 3 bases, with 4 bases between. The CDR3 length is 12 residues. RNA transcripts were the template, and TCR beta CDR3 regions were amplified from them. The workflow started with a first-round RT-PCR run with HTBI primers and then moved on to a second-round multiplex PCR. Each CDR3 protein gets one entry after TCRdb re-called the multiplex PCR reads with MiXCR. Among about 220,000 distinct CDR3 sequences listed, 20% to 25% were seen once.

The receptor was isolated from a woman aged 45-60 years with Graves' ophthalmopathy. Material for sequencing was peripheral blood. V gene TRBV12-5 combines with J gene TRBJ2-7; D remains unclear. The CDR3 is CASGLDSYEQYF. CDR3 coding DNA: TGTGCTAGTGGTTTGGACAGCTACGAGCAGTACTTC. The full variable domain, its missing parts supplied by reference TRBV12-5 and TRBJ2-7, is DARVTQTPRHKVTEMGQEVTMRCQPILGHNTVFWYRQTMMQGLELLAYFRNRAPLDDSGMPKDRFSAEMPDATLATLKIQPSEPRDSAVYFCASGLDSYEQYFGPGTRLTVT.